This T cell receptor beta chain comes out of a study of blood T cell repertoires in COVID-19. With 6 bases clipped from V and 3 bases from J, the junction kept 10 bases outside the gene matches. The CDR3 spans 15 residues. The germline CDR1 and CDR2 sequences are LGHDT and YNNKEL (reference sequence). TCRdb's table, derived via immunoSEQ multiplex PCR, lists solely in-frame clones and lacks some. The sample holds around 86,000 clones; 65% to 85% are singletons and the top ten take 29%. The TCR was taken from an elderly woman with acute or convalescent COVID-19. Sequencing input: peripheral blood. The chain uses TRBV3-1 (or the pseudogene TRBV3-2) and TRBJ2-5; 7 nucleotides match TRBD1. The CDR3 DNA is TGTGCCAGCAGGGCCGAGGGGGCGCGGGAAGAGACCCAGTACTTC. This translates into CASRAEGAREETQYF.